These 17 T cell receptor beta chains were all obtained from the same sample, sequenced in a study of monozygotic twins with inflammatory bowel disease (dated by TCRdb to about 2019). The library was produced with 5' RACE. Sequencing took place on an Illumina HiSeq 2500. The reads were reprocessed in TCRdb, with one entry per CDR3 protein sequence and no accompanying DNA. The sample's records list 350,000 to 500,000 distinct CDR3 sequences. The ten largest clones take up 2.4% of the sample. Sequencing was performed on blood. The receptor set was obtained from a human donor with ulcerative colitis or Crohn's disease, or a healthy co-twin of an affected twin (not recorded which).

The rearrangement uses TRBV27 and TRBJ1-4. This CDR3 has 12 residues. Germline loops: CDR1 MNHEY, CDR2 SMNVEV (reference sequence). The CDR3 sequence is CATRDLNEKLFF.

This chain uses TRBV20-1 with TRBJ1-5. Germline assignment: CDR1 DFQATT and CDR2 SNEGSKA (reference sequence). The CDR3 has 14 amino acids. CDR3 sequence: CSAAGRNSNQPQHF.

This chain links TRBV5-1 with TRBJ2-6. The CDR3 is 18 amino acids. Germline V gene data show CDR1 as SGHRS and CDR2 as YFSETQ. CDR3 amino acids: CASSLGSIGGSGANVLTF.

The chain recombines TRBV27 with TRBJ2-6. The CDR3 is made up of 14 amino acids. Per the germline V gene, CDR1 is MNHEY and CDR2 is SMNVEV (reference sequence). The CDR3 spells CASRRALGANVLTF.

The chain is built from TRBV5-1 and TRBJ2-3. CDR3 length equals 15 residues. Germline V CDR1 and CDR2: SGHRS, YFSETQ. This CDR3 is CASSLVGIPADTQYF.

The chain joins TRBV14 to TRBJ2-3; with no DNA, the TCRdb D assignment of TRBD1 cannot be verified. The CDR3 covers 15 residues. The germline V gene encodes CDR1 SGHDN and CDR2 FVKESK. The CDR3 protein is CASSQITGATDTQYF.

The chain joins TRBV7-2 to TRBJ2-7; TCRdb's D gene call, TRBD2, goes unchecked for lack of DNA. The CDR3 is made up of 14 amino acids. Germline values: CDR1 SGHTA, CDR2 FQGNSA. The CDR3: CASSLAPLDYEQYF.

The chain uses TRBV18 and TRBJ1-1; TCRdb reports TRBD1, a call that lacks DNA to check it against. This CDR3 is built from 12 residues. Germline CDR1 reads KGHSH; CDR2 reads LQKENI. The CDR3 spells CASSQGATEAFF.

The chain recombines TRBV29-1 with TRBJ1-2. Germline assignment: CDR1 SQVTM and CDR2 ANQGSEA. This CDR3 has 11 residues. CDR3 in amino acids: CSVAGGGGYTF.

CDR3 region: CASSLAVLGNTEAFF. The chain carries TRBV5-1 and TRBJ1-1; there is no DNA to check the TCRdb D call of TRBD1. This CDR3 comprises 15 residues. CDR1 is SGHRS, CDR2 YFSETQ, per germline.

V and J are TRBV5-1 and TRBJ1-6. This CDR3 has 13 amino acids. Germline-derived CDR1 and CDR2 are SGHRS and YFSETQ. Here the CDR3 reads CASSLVEESPLHF.

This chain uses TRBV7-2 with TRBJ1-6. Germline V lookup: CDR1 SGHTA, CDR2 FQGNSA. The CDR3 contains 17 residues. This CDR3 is CASSLAISVYEDSPLHF.

The CDR3 reads CASTQIRGTGELFF. The J gene is TRBJ2-2, the V gene TRBV12-3 or TRBV12-4; the TRBD1 assignment by TCRdb is unverifiable without DNA. The length of the CDR3 is 14 residues.

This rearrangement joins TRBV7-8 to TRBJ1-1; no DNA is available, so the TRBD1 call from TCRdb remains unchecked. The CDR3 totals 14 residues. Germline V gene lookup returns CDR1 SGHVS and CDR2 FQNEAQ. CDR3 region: CASRGDRGYTEAFF.

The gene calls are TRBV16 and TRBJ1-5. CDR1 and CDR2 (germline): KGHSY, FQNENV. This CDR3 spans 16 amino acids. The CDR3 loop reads CASSQSAQPSNQPQHF.

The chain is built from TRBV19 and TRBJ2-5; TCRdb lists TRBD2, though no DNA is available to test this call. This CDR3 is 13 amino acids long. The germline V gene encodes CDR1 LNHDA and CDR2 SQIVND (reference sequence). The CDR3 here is CASSRAGRETQYF.

The CDR3 protein is CASSPTKQGSTYEQYF. The V gene is TRBV18, the J gene TRBJ2-7; TCRdb's D gene call, TRBD1, goes unchecked for lack of DNA. The CDR3 sequence is 16 residues long. Germline V gene lookup returns CDR1 KGHSH and CDR2 LQKENI.